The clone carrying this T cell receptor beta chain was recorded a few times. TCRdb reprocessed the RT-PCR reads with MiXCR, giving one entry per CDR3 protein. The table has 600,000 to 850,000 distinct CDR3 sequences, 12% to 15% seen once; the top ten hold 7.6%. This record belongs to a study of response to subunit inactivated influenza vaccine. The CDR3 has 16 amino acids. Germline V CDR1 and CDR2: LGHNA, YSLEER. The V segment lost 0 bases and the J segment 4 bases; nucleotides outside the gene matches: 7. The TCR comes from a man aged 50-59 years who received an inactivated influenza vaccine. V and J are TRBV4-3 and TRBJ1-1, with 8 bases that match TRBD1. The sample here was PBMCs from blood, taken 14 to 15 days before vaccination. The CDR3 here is CASSQDLDRGSTEAFF. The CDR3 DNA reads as TGCGCCAGCAGCCAAGATCTTGACAGGGGAAGCACTGAAGCTTTCTTT.